What follows are 7 T cell receptor beta chains derived from one specimen sequenced in a study of cytomegalovirus exposure and HLA in healthy donors. The PCR made use of 60 Vbeta and 13 Jbeta primers. TCRdb's copy holds only in-frame clones and misses some; the assay was immunoSEQ multiplex PCR. The profile shows roughly 170,000 clones, roughly four fifths of them singletons. The sequenced sample consisted of PBMCs. These receptors all come from a man aged 45 to 65 in good health and CMV-seronegative.

The chain carries TRBV7-2 and TRBJ1-4; TRBD1 is a possible D gene (5 bases). Germline CDR1 SGHTA, CDR2 FQGNSA. This CDR3 is built from 17 residues. V lost 0 bases and J lost 5, with 16 bases in between. The CDR3 nucleotides read TGTGCCAGCAGCTTAGCGGGGGGGGTGGGGAGGAATGAAAAACTGTTTTTT. Translating gives CASSLAGGVGRNEKLFF.

This rearrangement joins TRBV7-2 to TRBJ2-1, with 8 nucleotides matching TRBD2. The CDR3 totals 16 residues. Losses at the gene ends were 3 bases for V and 8 bases for J; bases not matched to a gene: 12. Germline V gives CDR1 SGHTA, CDR2 FQGNSA. The CDR3 loop is CASSFYLGSSGDEQFF. The CDR3 nucleotides are TGTGCCAGCAGCTTCTACCTTGGGAGTAGCGGGGATGAGCAGTTCTTC.

In this sample, this clone turned up a few times. V gene TRBV6-1 combines with J gene TRBJ2-5; D perhaps matches TRBD1 (9 bases). Germline V gene lookup returns CDR1 MNHNS and CDR2 SASEGT. The CDR3 has 15 residues. V lost 7 bases to trimming and J lost 5 bases, with 20 bases between them. This chain's CDR3 is CASTGGTGIGETQYF. The DNA for the CDR3 is TGTGCCAGCACGGGGGGGACAGGGATCGGGGAGACCCAGTACTTC.

This chain uses TRBV15 with TRBJ2-5; 11 bases match TRBD1. The CDR3 has 15 residues. Germline values: CDR1 LNHNV, CDR2 YYDKDF (reference sequence). V trimming: 3 bases; J trimming: 7 bases; junction bases outside the gene matches: 7. CDR3 loop: CATSSGDRGSGTQYF. The CDR3 DNA follows: TGTGCCACCAGCAGTGGGGACAGGGGGAGTGGGACCCAGTACTTC.

This clone was observed once. This chain uses TRBV9 with TRBJ2-3; the D is unclear. This CDR3 contains 12 residues. Trimming took 0 bases from V and 5 from J, leaving 4 bases between them. CDR1 and CDR2 (germline): SGDLS, YYNGEE. CDR3: CASSVGRDTQYF. The DNA of the CDR3 is TGTGCCAGCAGCGTAGGGAGAGATACGCAGTATTTT.

The genes are TRBV7-8 and TRBJ2-7, with D possibly TRBD2 on 5 matching bases. The CDR3 spans 14 residues. The V and J ends lost 0 bases and 0 bases respectively, with 6 bases between them. Germline V gene data show CDR1 as SGHVS and CDR2 as FQNEAQ. In nucleotides, the CDR3 is TGTGCCAGCAGCTTAGCGGGGAGCTCCTACGAGCAGTACTTC. Residues: CASSLAGSSYEQYF. Variable domain in full (rest from reference TRBV7-8 and TRBJ2-7): GAGVSQSPRYKVAKRGQDVALRCDPISGHVSLFWYQQALGQGPEFLTYFQNEAQLDKSGLPSDRFFAERPEGSVSTLKIQRTQQEDSAVYLCASSLAGSSYEQYFGPGTRLTVT.

The chain employs TRBV7-9 and TRBJ1-4; 8 positions match TRBD1. The germline V gene has CDR1 SEHNR and CDR2 FQNEAQ (reference sequence). The V segment lost 7 bases and the J segment 8 bases; nucleotides outside the gene matches: 9. This CDR3 region has 14 residues. The CDR3 protein is CASTQGARGEKLFF. The CDR3 region has the DNA TGTGCCAGCACTCAGGGGGCCCGCGGGGAAAAACTGTTTTTT.